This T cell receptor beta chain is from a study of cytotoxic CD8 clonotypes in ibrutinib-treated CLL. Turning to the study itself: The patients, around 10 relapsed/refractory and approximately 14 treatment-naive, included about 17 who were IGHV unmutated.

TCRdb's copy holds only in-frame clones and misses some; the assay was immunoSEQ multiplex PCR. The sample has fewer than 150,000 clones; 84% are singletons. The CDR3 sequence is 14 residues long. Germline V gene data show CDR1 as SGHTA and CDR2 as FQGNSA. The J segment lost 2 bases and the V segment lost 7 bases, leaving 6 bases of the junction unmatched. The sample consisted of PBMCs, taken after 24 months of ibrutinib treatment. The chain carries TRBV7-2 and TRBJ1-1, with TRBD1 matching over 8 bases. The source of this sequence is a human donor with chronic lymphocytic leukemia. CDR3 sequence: CASNQGAINTEAFF. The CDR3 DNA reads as TGTGCCAGCAACCAGGGGGCTATTAACACTGAAGCTTTCTTT.